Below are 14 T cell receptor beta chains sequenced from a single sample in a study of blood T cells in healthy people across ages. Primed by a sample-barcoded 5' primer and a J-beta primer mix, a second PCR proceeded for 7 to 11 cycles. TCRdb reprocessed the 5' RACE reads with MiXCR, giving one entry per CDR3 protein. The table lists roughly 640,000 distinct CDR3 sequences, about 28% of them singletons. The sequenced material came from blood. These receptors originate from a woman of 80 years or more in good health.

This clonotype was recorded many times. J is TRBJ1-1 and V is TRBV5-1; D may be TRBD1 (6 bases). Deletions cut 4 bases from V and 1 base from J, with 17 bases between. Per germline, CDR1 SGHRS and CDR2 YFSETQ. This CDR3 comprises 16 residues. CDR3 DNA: TGCGCCAGCAGCGGGGGGGCGACTACAGCGAACACTGAAGCTTTCTTT. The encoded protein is CASSGGATTANTEAFF.

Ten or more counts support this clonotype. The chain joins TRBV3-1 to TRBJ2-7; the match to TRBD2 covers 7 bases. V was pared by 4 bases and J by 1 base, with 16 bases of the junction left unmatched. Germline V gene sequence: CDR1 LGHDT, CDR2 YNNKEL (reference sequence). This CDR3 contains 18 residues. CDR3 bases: TGTGCCAGCAGCCGAGGAATCCCTCGCGGGGGAACTTCCTACGAGCAGTACTTC. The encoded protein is CASSRGIPRGGTSYEQYF.

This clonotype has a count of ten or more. As DNA, the CDR3 is TGTGCCAGCACCCCGCGGGCGGGCAGTACGTACCAAGAGACCCAGTACTTC. Amino acids: CASTPRAGSTYQETQYF. This chain connects TRBV6-2 or TRBV6-3 to TRBJ2-5; tentative D call: TRBD2 (5 bases). V was pared by 7 bases and J by 0 bases, with 21 bases between. CDR1 and CDR2 (germline): MNHEY, SVGEGT. The CDR3 runs 17 residues.

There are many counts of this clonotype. This CDR3 reads CASSRQGTDGYTF. DNA for the CDR3: TGTGCCAGCAGCCGACAGGGTACGGATGGCTACACCTTC. V gene TRBV27 combines with J gene TRBJ1-2; TRBD1 agrees at 7 bases. This CDR3 has 13 amino acids. Looked up from germline, CDR1 is MNHEY and CDR2 is SMNVEV (reference sequence). J was trimmed by 6 bases and V by 6 bases; bases with no gene match: 7.

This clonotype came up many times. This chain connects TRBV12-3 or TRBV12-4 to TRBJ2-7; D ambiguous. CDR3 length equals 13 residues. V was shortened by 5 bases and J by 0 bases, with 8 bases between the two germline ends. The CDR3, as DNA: TGTGCCAGCAGTCCTTTGAACTCCTACGAGCAGTACTTC. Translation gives CASSPLNSYEQYF.

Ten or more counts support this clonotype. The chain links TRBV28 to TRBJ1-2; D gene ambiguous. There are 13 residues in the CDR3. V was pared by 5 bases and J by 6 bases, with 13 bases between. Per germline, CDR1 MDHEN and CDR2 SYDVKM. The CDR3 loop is CASSPLTADGYTF. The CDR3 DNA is TGTGCCAGCAGTCCCCTCACGGCAGATGGCTACACCTTC.

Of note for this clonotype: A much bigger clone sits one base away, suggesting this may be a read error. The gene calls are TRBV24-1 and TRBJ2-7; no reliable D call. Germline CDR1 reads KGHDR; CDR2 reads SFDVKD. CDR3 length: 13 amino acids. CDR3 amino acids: CAASDRVTYEQYF. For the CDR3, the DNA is TGTGCCGCCAGTGACCGCGTAACCTACGAGCAGTACTTC.

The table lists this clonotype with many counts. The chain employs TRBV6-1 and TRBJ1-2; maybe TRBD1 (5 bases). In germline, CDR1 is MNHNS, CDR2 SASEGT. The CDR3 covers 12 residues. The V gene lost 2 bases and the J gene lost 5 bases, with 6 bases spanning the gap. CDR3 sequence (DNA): TGTGCCAGCAGTGAACAGGGTTATGGCTACACCTTC. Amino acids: CASSEQGYGYTF.

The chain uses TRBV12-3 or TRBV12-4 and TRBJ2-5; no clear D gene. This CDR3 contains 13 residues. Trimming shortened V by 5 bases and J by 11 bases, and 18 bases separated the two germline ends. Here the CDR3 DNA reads TGTGCCAGCAGTGGACCTTGGAACAATGAGCAGTACTTC. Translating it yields CASSGPWNNEQYF.

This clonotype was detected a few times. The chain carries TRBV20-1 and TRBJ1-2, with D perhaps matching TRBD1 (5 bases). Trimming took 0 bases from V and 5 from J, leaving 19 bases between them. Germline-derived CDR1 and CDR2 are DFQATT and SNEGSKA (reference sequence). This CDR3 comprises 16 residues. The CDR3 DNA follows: TGCAGTGCTAGAGAGCGTATGGCAGGGATTTCTTATGGCTACACCTTC. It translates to CSARERMAGISYGYTF.

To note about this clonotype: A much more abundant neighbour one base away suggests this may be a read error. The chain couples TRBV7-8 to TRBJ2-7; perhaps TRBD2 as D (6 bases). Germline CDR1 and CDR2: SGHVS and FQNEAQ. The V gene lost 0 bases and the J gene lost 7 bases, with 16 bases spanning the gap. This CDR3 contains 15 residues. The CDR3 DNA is TGTGCCAGCAGCTTAGCGCTCGACAGACGGGGGGAGCAGTACTTC. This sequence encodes CASSLALDRRGEQYF.

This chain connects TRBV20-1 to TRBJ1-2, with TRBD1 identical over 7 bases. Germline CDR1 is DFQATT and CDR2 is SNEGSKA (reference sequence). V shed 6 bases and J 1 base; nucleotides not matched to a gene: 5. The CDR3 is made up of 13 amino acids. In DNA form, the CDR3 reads TGCAGTGCGGGGACAGAATTTAACTATGGCTACACCTTC. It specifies CSAGTEFNYGYTF.

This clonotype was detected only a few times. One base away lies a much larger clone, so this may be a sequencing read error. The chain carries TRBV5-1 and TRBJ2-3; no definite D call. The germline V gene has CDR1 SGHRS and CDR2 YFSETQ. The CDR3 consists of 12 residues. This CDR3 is CASSLKPDAQYF. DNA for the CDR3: TGCGCCAGCAGCTTGAAGCCAGATGCGCAGTATTTT.

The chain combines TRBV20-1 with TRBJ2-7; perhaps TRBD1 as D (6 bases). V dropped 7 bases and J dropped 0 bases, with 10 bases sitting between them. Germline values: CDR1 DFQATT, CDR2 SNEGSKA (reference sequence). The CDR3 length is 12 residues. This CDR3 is CSVGDNSYEQYF. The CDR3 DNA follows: TGCAGTGTTGGGGACAACTCCTACGAGCAGTACTTC.